The 20 T cell receptor beta chains presented below share a single source sample, sequenced in a study of shared clonotypes between healthy human individuals. TCRdb keeps only in-frame clones here, not all; method: immunoSEQ multiplex PCR. The table lists approximately 2.3 million clones, about 92% of them singletons. The sample comprised naive CD4+ T cells from PBMCs. As to subset: CD45RA+ positively selected. The receptor source for this set is a man younger than 35 in good health. Some clones in this sample may be carry-over from other donors' samples.

The chain is built from TRBV9 and TRBJ2-3; 8 bases agree with TRBD1. Looked up from germline, CDR1 is SGDLS and CDR2 is YYNGEE. CDR3 length: 16 amino acids. The V and J ends lost 0 bases and 0 bases, in that order; junction bases with no gene match: 3. Here the CDR3 reads CASSVGRDRSTDTQYF. The CDR3 DNA sequence: TGTGCCAGCAGCGTAGGTAGGGACAGGAGCACAGATACGCAGTATTTT. Combining the CDR3 with reference TRBV9 and TRBJ2-3 gives the whole variable domain DSGVTQTPKHLITATGQRVTLRCSPRSGDLSVYWYQQSLDQGLQFLIQYYNGEERAKGNILERFSAQQFPDLHSELNLSSLELGDSALYFCASSVGRDRSTDTQYFGPGTRLTVL.

The chain recombines TRBV7-6 with TRBJ2-6; 7 bases align to TRBD1. The germline gives CDR1 SGHVS, CDR2 FNYEAQ. This CDR3 contains 17 residues. After removal of 5 bases from V and 4 bases from J, the junction contained 11 bases not matched to a gene. CDR3 in DNA: TGTGCCAGCAGCCCGAGGTCGAGGGGGCAAGGGGCCAACGTCCTGACTTTC. Amino acids: CASSPRSRGQGANVLTF.

V and J are TRBV2 and TRBJ1-1; maybe TRBD1 (6 bases). Deletions cut 6 bases from V and 5 bases from J, with 13 bases between. This CDR3 has 13 residues. The V gene's germline CDR1 is SNHLY and CDR2 FYNNEI. This CDR3 reads CASRTRRGTEAFF. The CDR3 nucleotides read TGTGCCAGCAGGACCCGTAGGGGGACTGAAGCTTTCTTT.

The CDR3 DNA reads as TGTGCCAGCAGTCGCCTCGGGCGCCTGGACATCACAGATACGCAGTATTTT. This encodes CASSRLGRLDITDTQYF. This chain joins TRBV27 and TRBJ2-3; TRBD1 is a possible D gene (5 bases). Per the germline V gene, CDR1 is MNHEY and CDR2 is SMNVEV (reference sequence). V was shortened by 5 bases and J by 2 bases, with 20 bases between the two germline ends. This CDR3 is built from 17 residues.

Here the CDR3 reads CASSSQAQETQYF. The CDR3 bases are TGTGCCAGCAGCTCCCAGGCCCAAGAGACCCAGTACTTC. The rearrangement links TRBV7-9 to TRBJ2-5; D is undetermined. CDR3 length equals 13 residues. From germline, CDR1 is SEHNR and CDR2 FQNEAQ (reference sequence). Trimming took 4 bases from V and 1 from J, leaving 7 bases between them.

V and J are TRBV29-1 and TRBJ2-7, with D possibly being TRBD2 (5 bases). The germline gives CDR1 SQVTM, CDR2 ANQGSEA. The V end was cut by 6 bases, the J end by 2 bases, with 17 bases between. The CDR3 has 14 amino acids. CDR3 sequence reads: CSVGRAGPAYEQYF. The CDR3, as DNA: TGCAGCGTCGGGCGGGCGGGTCCAGCCTACGAGCAGTACTTC.

The chain uses TRBV6-5 and TRBJ2-7; TRBD2 aligns across 10 bases. Germline-derived CDR1 and CDR2 are MNHEY and SVGAGI. This CDR3 comprises 14 residues. The V segment lost 2 bases and the J segment 4 bases; nucleotides outside the gene matches: 2. The CDR3 DNA reads TGTGCCAGCAGTTACGGGACTAGCGAGTACGAGCAGTACTTC. Translating gives CASSYGTSEYEQYF.

The chain joins TRBV30 to TRBJ1-5; TRBD1 agrees at 7 bases. The V and J ends lost 1 base and 0 bases, in that order; junction bases with no gene match: 12. CDR1 is GTSNPN and CDR2 is SVGIG in the germline V gene (reference sequence). This CDR3 is built from 18 residues. The CDR3 DNA sequence: TGTGCCTGGAGTGGTAACCGGGACAGAATTTATAGCAATCAGCCCCAGCATTTT. Translating gives CAWSGNRDRIYSNQPQHF.

As regards this clone: Other DNA sequences in this sample translate to the same CDR3. The V call is TRBV6-6, the J call TRBJ1-5; the D gene is possibly TRBD1 (5 bases). V was shortened by 0 bases and J by 2 bases, with 5 bases between the two germline ends. CDR3 size: 14 residues. From germline, CDR1 is MNHNY and CDR2 SVGAGI (reference sequence). The CDR3 DNA reads as TGTGCCAGCAGTTACTCAGGGGGCAATCAGCCCCAGCATTTT. Protein product: CASSYSGGNQPQHF.

A few counts support this clone. The chain joins TRBV4-1 to TRBJ1-2, with a tentative D call TRBD1 (5 bases). From germline, CDR1 is MGHRA and CDR2 YSYEKL. The CDR3 loop spans 13 amino acids. The ends were cut back, 4 bases at V and 5 bases at J, with 11 bases in the middle. For the CDR3, the DNA is TGCGCCAGCAGCCGCCTTGGGGGGTATGGCTACACCTTC. This sequence encodes CASSRLGGYGYTF.

About this clone itself: The same CDR3 arises from other DNA sequences in this sample as well. This chain uses TRBV7-3 with TRBJ1-1; 9 bases fit TRBD1. Per germline, CDR1 SGHTA and CDR2 FQGTGA. There are 13 residues in the CDR3. With V trimmed by 3 bases and J by 4 bases, 0 bases remained unmatched. The CDR3 spells CASSLTGGTEAFF. The CDR3 DNA is TGTGCCAGCAGCTTGACAGGGGGCACTGAAGCTTTCTTT.

A remark on this clone: Other DNA sequences in this specimen translate into the identical CDR3. The V and J genes are TRBV5-1 and TRBJ1-2; D might be TRBD1 (5 bases). The V end lost 4 bases, the J end lost 4 bases, and 11 bases lay between the germline ends. This CDR3 contains 13 residues. Germline V CDR1 and CDR2: SGHRS, YFSETQ. The CDR3 is CASSLDRVYGYTF. DNA for the CDR3: TGCGCCAGCAGCCTCGACAGAGTCTATGGCTACACCTTC.

This chain connects TRBV5-1 to TRBJ2-5; no reliable D call. The CDR3 consists of 14 residues. The V gene lost 2 bases and the J gene lost 4 bases, with 12 bases spanning the gap. Germline V gene sequence: CDR1 SGHRS, CDR2 YFSETQ. CDR3 in amino acids: CASSFMGLGETQYF. CDR3 nucleotides: TGCGCCAGCAGCTTTATGGGTTTAGGAGAGACCCAGTACTTC.

V gene TRBV28 combines with J gene TRBJ2-7; D might be TRBD1 (6 bases). The ends were cut back, 7 bases at V and 3 bases at J, with 16 bases in the middle. Per germline, CDR1 MDHEN and CDR2 SYDVKM. The CDR3 has 14 amino acids. CDR3: CASTTTRQVYEQYF. DNA of the CDR3: TGTGCCAGCACCACTACTCGACAGGTCTACGAGCAGTACTTC. Filled out from reference TRBV28 and TRBJ2-7, the complete variable domain reads DVKVTQSSRYLVKRTGEKVFLECVQDMDHENMFWYRQDPGLGLRLIYFSYDVKMKEKGDIPEGYSVSREKKERFSLILESASTNQTSMYLCASTTTRQVYEQYFGPGTRLTVT.

This chain joins TRBV11-1 and TRBJ2-2, with 10 bases that match TRBD2. The trim removed 5 bases at V and 4 bases at J, leaving 7 bases unmatched. This CDR3 comprises 16 residues. Germline values: CDR1 SGHAT, CDR2 FQDESV (reference sequence). For the CDR3, the DNA is TGTGCCAGCAGCCTACCGGGACTAGCGTTCACCGGGGAGCTGTTTTTT. Protein sequence: CASSLPGLAFTGELFF.

The V and J genes are TRBV19 and TRBJ2-3, with 9 bases identical to TRBD1. The CDR3 is 16 residues long. With V trimmed by 4 bases and J by 0 bases, 5 bases remained unmatched. Germline loops: CDR1 LNHDA, CDR2 SQIVND (reference sequence). CDR3 region: CASSRKGQGSTDTQYF. CDR3 DNA sequence: TGTGCCAGTAGTAGGAAAGGACAGGGGAGCACAGATACGCAGTATTTT.

In regard to this clone: This sample also contains other DNA sequences that code for the same CDR3. This chain uses TRBV19 with TRBJ2-3, with D perhaps matching TRBD1 (5 bases). The germline V gene encodes CDR1 LNHDA and CDR2 SQIVND (reference sequence). The CDR3 contains 12 residues. V lost 9 bases, J lost 6 bases, and 13 bases lay in between. In DNA, the CDR3 is TGTGCCAGCTCCCCCCCAGGGGATACGCAGTATTTT. Translation gives CASSPPGDTQYF.

In its sample, this clone was seen once. V gene TRBV4-1 combines with J gene TRBJ2-7; 7 nucleotides match TRBD2. The CDR3 length is 13 residues. Losses at the gene ends were 4 bases for V and 2 bases for J; bases not matched to a gene: 2. Germline V gene sequence: CDR1 MGHRA, CDR2 YSYEKL. CDR3 sequence reads: CASSLGRTYEQYF. Here the CDR3 DNA reads TGCGCCAGCAGCCTCGGGAGGACCTACGAGCAGTACTTC.

This clone was observed many times. In nucleotides, the CDR3 is TGTGCCAGCTCACCGGGAGGGACAACCTTTAACACTGAAGCTTTCTTT. Protein sequence: CASSPGGTTFNTEAFF. The chain combines TRBV18 with TRBJ1-1; D perhaps matches TRBD1 (6 bases). The CDR3 contains 16 residues. The V end was cut by 3 bases, the J end by 2 bases, with 16 bases between. The germline gives CDR1 KGHSH, CDR2 LQKENI.

Here the CDR3 reads CATKLNTEAFF. DNA for the CDR3: TGTGCCACCAAACTTAACACTGAAGCTTTCTTT. The chain is built from TRBV27 and TRBJ1-1; D remains unclear. The V gene's germline CDR1 is MNHEY and CDR2 SMNVEV (reference sequence). The CDR3 is made up of 11 amino acids. Trimming left V 10 bases short and J 2 bases short, with 8 bases between.